One and the same sample provided the 25 T cell receptor beta chains below, sequenced in a study of blood T cells in healthy people across ages. Alongside a J-beta primer mix, a sample-barcoded 5' primer served in a second PCR lasting roughly 7 to 11 cycles. TCRdb recomputed calls from the 5' RACE reads with MiXCR, one row per CDR3 protein. This table holds approximately 1.5 million distinct CDR3 sequences, roughly 32% found once. Sequenced input: blood. Receptor source: a woman aged 30 to 39 in good health.

This chain connects TRBV29-1 to TRBJ1-1, with TRBD1 matching over 7 bases. Germline assignment: CDR1 SQVTM and CDR2 ANQGSEA. V lost 8 bases to trimming and J lost 0 bases; unmatched junction nucleotides: 6. This CDR3 comprises 13 residues. CDR3 nucleotide sequence: TGCAGCACCTCGACAGGGATGAACACTGAAGCTTTCTTT. Amino acids: CSTSTGMNTEAFF.

V and J are TRBV9 and TRBJ2-1, with TRBD2 matching over 8 bases. CDR3 length equals 14 residues. Germline V gives CDR1 SGDLS, CDR2 YYNGEE. J gave up 9 bases and V 0 bases, and 5 bases lay outside the gene matches. The CDR3 DNA reads TGTGCCAGCAGCGTAGCGGGGGGGCCGGGTGAGCAGTTCTTC. Its protein product is CASSVAGGPGEQFF.

With respect to this clonotype: A read error may account for a junction end that differs from germline. V gene TRBV20-1 combines with J gene TRBJ2-7; TRBD2 matches 14 bases. Looked up from germline, CDR1 is DFQATT and CDR2 is SNEGSKA (reference sequence). The CDR3 spans 18 residues. CDR3 region: CSASWETSGRGPAYGQYF. In DNA, the CDR3 is TGCAGTGCTAGTTGGGAGACTAGCGGGAGGGGCCCCGCCTACGGGCAGTACTTC.

With regard to this clonotype: A much larger clonotype is one base distant, so this may be a read error. The chain links TRBV4-1 to TRBJ2-1; 7 nucleotides align to TRBD1. Germline V gene lookup returns CDR1 MGHRA and CDR2 YSYEKL. This CDR3 is 16 amino acids long. The CDR3 DNA follows: TGCGCCAGCAGCCTCACCCGACAGGGTTCCTACTATGAGCAGTTCTTC. The encoded protein is CASSLTRQGSYYEQFF.

There are a few counts of this clonotype. The chain carries TRBV29-1 and TRBJ2-7; a weak D match, TRBD2 (5 bases). Between the trimmed V and J ends, which lost 6 bases and 2 bases, there was a span of 11 bases. There are 12 residues in the CDR3. In germline, CDR1 is SQVTM, CDR2 ANQGSEA. The CDR3 reads CSVRGMPYEQYF. CDR3 in DNA: TGCAGCGTCCGAGGGATGCCCTACGAGCAGTACTTC.

This clonotype was picked up many times. The chain joins TRBV4-1 to TRBJ2-3; no definite D call. The CDR3 is 13 residues long. With 8 bases removed from V and 3 bases from J, the gap between germline ends came to 12 bases. Germline V lookup: CDR1 MGHRA, CDR2 YSYEKL. CDR3 in DNA: TGCGCCAGCGGAAGAACAAGGACAGATACGCAGTATTTT. It specifies CASGRTRTDTQYF.

The rearrangement uses TRBV5-1 and TRBJ1-1; the match to TRBD1 covers 11 bases. Unmatched junction bases numbered 5, after V lost 0 bases and J lost 7 bases. Germline-derived CDR1 and CDR2 are SGHRS and YFSETQ. The CDR3 runs 15 residues. CDR3 coding DNA: TGCGCCAGCAGCTTGGGGGACAGGGGGAAGGTTGAAGCTTTCTTT. This encodes CASSLGDRGKVEAFF. Full variable domain (remainder filled in from reference TRBV5-1 and TRBJ1-1): KAGVTQTPRYLIKTRGQQVTLSCSPISGHRSVSWYQQTPGQGLQFLFEYFSETQRNKGNFPGRFSGRQFSNSRSEMNVSTLELGDSALYLCASSLGDRGKVEAFFGQGTRLTVV.

This clonotype came up a few times. The gene calls are TRBV7-8 and TRBJ2-5, with D maybe TRBD2 (6 bases). V lost 4 bases and J 5 bases, leaving 20 bases between the germline ends. This CDR3 has 16 amino acids. CDR1 is SGHVS, CDR2 FQNEAQ, per germline. This CDR3 reads CASSSSGTSPGETQYF. Written as DNA, the CDR3 is TGTGCCAGCAGCTCCTCCGGGACTTCGCCTGGGGAGACCCAGTACTTC. Looking up the rest from reference TRBV7-8 and TRBJ2-5 gives the full variable domain: GAGVSQSPRYKVAKRGQDVALRCDPISGHVSLFWYQQALGQGPEFLTYFQNEAQLDKSGLPSDRFFAERPEGSVSTLKIQRTQQEDSAVYLCASSSSGTSPGETQYFGPGTRLLVL.

This chain connects TRBV20-1 to TRBJ2-5; 9 bases agree with TRBD2. The CDR3 has 15 amino acids. After removal of 0 bases from V and 11 bases from J, the junction contained 13 bases not matched to a gene. CDR1 is DFQATT, CDR2 SNEGSKA, per germline (reference sequence). The CDR3 nucleotides read TGCAGTGCTAGAGAGATCCCTAGCGGGACGGGAAGGCAGTACTTC. Amino acids: CSAREIPSGTGRQYF.

The rearrangement links TRBV20-1 to TRBJ2-5; D is unclear. Trimming removed 3 bases from V and 5 bases from J, with 19 bases in between. The CDR3 sequence is 15 residues long. Germline CDR1 is DFQATT and CDR2 is SNEGSKA (reference sequence). The CDR3 spells CSASVGHTPGETQYF. In nucleotides, the CDR3 is TGCAGTGCTAGTGTCGGCCATACCCCTGGGGAGACCCAGTACTTC.

The chain employs TRBV29-1 and TRBJ2-5; the D gene is possibly TRBD2 (5 bases). Trimming left V 2 bases short and J 9 bases short, with 10 bases between. Germline lookup yields CDR1 SQVTM and CDR2 ANQGSEA. This CDR3 comprises 11 residues. The CDR3 reads CSVERAGAQYF. CDR3 bases: TGCAGCGTTGAAAGGGCCGGGGCCCAGTACTTC.

This clonotype showed up just a few times. The genes are TRBV2 and TRBJ1-2; tentative D call: TRBD1 (5 bases). The CDR3 has 13 residues. The germline CDR1 and CDR2 sequences are SNHLY and FYNNEI. Trimming stripped 4 bases from V and 5 bases from J, with 11 bases between. For the CDR3, the DNA is TGTGCCAGCAGTGGCAGGGAAGGGTATGGCTACACCTTC. This sequence encodes CASSGREGYGYTF.

This clonotype was seen more than once but under ten times. This chain links TRBV7-9 with TRBJ1-2; D perhaps matches TRBD1 (5 bases). V lost 7 bases, J lost 8 bases, and 17 bases lay in between. Germline CDR1 and CDR2: SEHNR and FQNEAQ (reference sequence). This CDR3 comprises 13 residues. The CDR3 loop is CASTQQGDGGYTF. For the CDR3, the DNA is TGTGCCAGCACCCAGCAGGGCGACGGGGGCTACACCTTC.

The chain joins TRBV7-9 to TRBJ2-2; D gene unclear. CDR1 SEHNR and CDR2 FQNEAQ come from the germline V gene (reference sequence). V was shortened by 3 bases and J by 4 bases, with 6 bases between the two germline ends. The CDR3 contains 13 residues. CDR3 nucleotide sequence: TGTGCCAGCAGCTTTAAGGGCACCGGGGAGCTGTTTTTT. Translation gives CASSFKGTGELFF.

The chain has TRBV21-1 and TRBJ2-7. TRBV21-1 is labeled a pseudogene. This CDR3 contains 14 residues. CDR3 sequence (DNA): TGTGCCAGCAGCAATACACCTTGGTACTACGAGCAGTACTTC. This codes for CASSNTPWYYEQYF.

As to this clonotype: This clone may be a read error of a much larger clone one base away. The DNA for the CDR3 is TGCAGTGCTACCGAGGGAGAGACCCAGTACTTC. It specifies CSATEGETQYF. V is TRBV20-1 and J is TRBJ2-5, with a tentative D call TRBD2 (5 bases). Trimming left V 4 bases short and J 4 bases short, with 7 bases between. CDR1 and CDR2 (germline): DFQATT, SNEGSKA (reference sequence). This CDR3 is built from 11 residues.

V is TRBV20-1 and J is TRBJ1-2; a possible D gene is TRBD1 (5 bases). CDR1 is DFQATT and CDR2 is SNEGSKA in the germline V gene (reference sequence). The CDR3 runs 12 residues. V was clipped by 0 bases and J by 5 bases, with 7 bases between them. CDR3 residues: CSARDGTYGYTF. CDR3 in DNA: TGCAGTGCTAGAGATGGGACTTATGGCTACACCTTC.

In this sample, this clonotype turned up a few times. The chain has TRBV7-8 and TRBJ2-7, with TRBD1 matching 10 bases. The ends lost 5 bases at V and 0 bases at J; junction bases unmatched: 4. Germline CDR1 reads SGHVS; CDR2 reads FQNEAQ. This CDR3 has 15 amino acids. The CDR3 DNA is TGTGCCAGCAGCACCCGGACAGGGGGCTCCTACGAGCAGTACTTC. Encoded protein: CASSTRTGGSYEQYF. Supplemented by reference TRBV7-8 and TRBJ2-7, the full variable domain reads GAGVSQSPRYKVAKRGQDVALRCDPISGHVSLFWYQQALGQGPEFLTYFQNEAQLDKSGLPSDRFFAERPEGSVSTLKIQRTQQEDSAVYLCASSTRTGGSYEQYFGPGTRLTVT.

This clonotype was seen a few times. V and J are TRBV7-2 and TRBJ2-5; 9 bases fit TRBD2. The CDR3 runs 15 residues. After removal of 5 bases from V and 6 bases from J, the junction contained 10 bases not matched to a gene. CDR1 SGHTA and CDR2 FQGNSA come from the germline V gene. The CDR3 loop reads CASSTSGTSCQTQYF. In nucleotides, the CDR3 is TGTGCCAGCAGCACCTCCGGGACTAGCTGCCAGACCCAGTACTTC.

The J gene is TRBJ1-2, the V gene TRBV6-1; perhaps TRBD1 as D (5 bases). The CDR3 length is 13 residues. Germline values: CDR1 MNHNS, CDR2 SASEGT. Trimming took off 6 bases at V and 6 bases at J, with 14 bases between the two ends. The CDR3 region is CASRGVLADGYTF. DNA of the CDR3: TGTGCCAGCAGAGGGGTACTAGCGGATGGCTACACCTTC.

This chain uses TRBV12-5 with TRBJ2-2; unclear D gene. Trimming removed 3 bases at V and 4 bases at J, with 6 bases between. The CDR3 has 13 amino acids. Germline V gene sequence: CDR1 LGHNT, CDR2 FRNRAP. The DNA of the CDR3 is TGTGCTAGTGGTTTTACCTCCACCGGGGAGCTGTTTTTT. Its protein is CASGFTSTGELFF.

The chain is built from TRBV20-1 and TRBJ1-1, with D unresolved. The germline CDR1 and CDR2 sequences are DFQATT and SNEGSKA (reference sequence). This CDR3 is 13 amino acids long. The V end lost 5 bases, the J end lost 5 bases, and 15 bases lay between the germline ends. CDR3: CSAPTSGKTEAFF. The DNA of the CDR3 is TGCAGTGCTCCCACTTCGGGGAAGACTGAAGCTTTCTTT.

This sequence joins TRBV7-6 and TRBJ1-2, with D unresolved. CDR1 is SGHVS, CDR2 FNYEAQ, per germline. V shed 5 bases and J shed 0 bases, with 16 bases lying between them. The CDR3 has 16 amino acids. The CDR3 loop reads CASSPGGIRSNYGYTF. CDR3 bases: TGTGCCAGCAGCCCCGGAGGTATACGTTCTAACTATGGCTACACCTTC.

V usage is TRBV14 and J usage is TRBJ2-1; D ambiguous. The CDR3 has 13 amino acids. CDR1 is SGHDN, CDR2 FVKESK, per germline. V dropped 6 bases and J dropped 9 bases, with 15 bases sitting between them. Here the CDR3 DNA reads TGTGCCAGCAGTCTGCATTTTCCGGCTGAGCAGTTCTTC. Amino acids: CASSLHFPAEQFF.

The genes are TRBV28 and TRBJ1-4; D unclear. The CDR3 extends over 15 amino acids. Trimming left V 3 bases short and J 3 bases short, with 11 bases between. Germline V CDR1 and CDR2: MDHEN, SYDVKM. The CDR3: CASSFSEGSNEKLFF. The CDR3 nucleotides read TGTGCCAGCAGTTTCTCTGAGGGTTCTAATGAAAAACTGTTTTTT. Filled out from reference TRBV28 and TRBJ1-4, the complete variable domain reads DVKVTQSSRYLVKRTGEKVFLECVQDMDHENMFWYRQDPGLGLRLIYFSYDVKMKEKGDIPEGYSVSREKKERFSLILESASTNQTSMYLCASSFSEGSNEKLFFGSGTQLSVL.